This T cell receptor beta chain comes out of a study of blood T cell repertoires in COVID-19. For the study at large: Acute and convalescent COVID-19 specimens originated in the United States, Italy and Spain.

The CDR3 spans 13 residues. Trimming cost V 7 bases and J 4 bases, with 13 bases left between them. Germline V CDR1 and CDR2: LNHDA, SQIVND (reference sequence). TCRdb's copy holds only in-frame clones and misses some; the assay was immunoSEQ multiplex PCR. The sample lists under 350,000 clones; 70% to 90% were seen once. The source material was peripheral blood. V is TRBV19 and J is TRBJ1-2, with D perhaps TRBD1 (5 bases). This clonotype was obtained from a woman in her 70s with acute or convalescent COVID-19. In DNA form, the CDR3 reads TGTGCCAGTATCCCGACAGTCGGCTATGGCTACACCTTC. This translates into CASIPTVGYGYTF.